The 3 T cell receptor beta chains below come from one sample, sequenced in a study of blood T cells in healthy people across ages. A second PCR of about 7 to 12 cycles used a sample-barcoded 5' primer and a J-beta primer mix. MiXCR was run by TCRdb on the 5' RACE reads, yielding one entry per CDR3 protein. This sample has approximately 810,000 distinct CDR3 sequences, with around 28% found just once. Source material: blood. Receptor source: a woman of 80 years or more in good health.

This clonotype appeared a few times. The CDR3 here is CASSAPFQETQYF. CDR3 bases: TGTGCCAGCAGTGCCCCCTTCCAAGAGACCCAGTACTTC. The chain is built from TRBV2 and TRBJ2-5; the D is unclear. V was cut by 4 bases and J by 1 base, with 7 bases left in between. The CDR3 runs to 13 residues. Germline V gives CDR1 SNHLY, CDR2 FYNNEI.

As DNA, the CDR3 is TGCAGCGTCCATACCAAAGTGGTAGGCGAGACCCAGTACTTC. It translates to CSVHTKVVGETQYF. V and J are TRBV29-1 and TRBJ2-5; D not certain. The CDR3 runs 14 residues. Trimming removed 6 bases from V and 5 bases from J, with 19 bases in between. Germline lookup yields CDR1 SQVTM and CDR2 ANQGSEA.

Of note for this clonotype: One base away lies a much larger clone, so this may be a sequencing read error. The V gene is TRBV4-3, the J gene TRBJ1-5; TRBD1 might be the D (5 bases). The germline V and J ends were trimmed by 5 bases and 3 bases, with 14 bases remaining between them. The CDR3 spans 15 residues. The germline CDR1 and CDR2 sequences are LGHNA and YSLEER. The CDR3 DNA reads as TGCGCCAGCAGCTCACAAGCAGGGCTCAATCAGCCCCAGCATTTT. Its translation: CASSSQAGLNQPQHF.